This entry lists 18 T cell receptor beta chains sequenced from one sample in a study of identical twins. TCRdb re-called the 5' RACE reads with MiXCR, one entry per CDR3 protein. The repertoire consists of 250,000 to 350,000 distinct CDR3 sequences, with more than 6.5% occurring once and the leading ten covering less than 2.5%. These data were likewise used in another study, on yellow fever vaccine responses in identical twins.

Sequenced: memory (CD45RO+) T cells sorted from blood. The receptors originated from a woman aged 18 to 35 in good health.

This clonotype was counted between two and nine times. The V call is TRBV5-1, the J call TRBJ2-3; D is undetermined. CDR1 and CDR2 (germline): SGHRS, YFSETQ. The CDR3 contains 14 residues. Trimming shortened V by 2 bases and J by 3 bases, and 10 bases separated the two germline ends. The CDR3 nucleotides read TGCGCCAGCAGCTTCACTTACAAGACAGATACGCAGTATTTT. It encodes CASSFTYKTDTQYF.

V usage is TRBV3-1 and J usage is TRBJ2-5; TRBD2 matches 9 bases. There are 16 residues in the CDR3. The trim removed 5 bases at V and 4 bases at J, leaving 11 bases unmatched. The germline gives CDR1 LGHDT, CDR2 YNNKEL (reference sequence). CDR3 in DNA: TGTGCCAGCAGCTCGACCGGGGGTAGCGGGAGAGAGACCCAGTACTTC. As protein: CASSSTGGSGRETQYF.

The chain employs TRBV6-1 and TRBJ1-1; D is possibly TRBD1 (6 bases). This CDR3 is 14 amino acids long. Germline assignment: CDR1 MNHNS and CDR2 SASEGT. Trimming shortened V by 6 bases and J by 1 base, and 12 bases separated the two germline ends. The CDR3 DNA reads TGTGCCAGCAGCCAGATGACAGGGAACACTGAAGCTTTCTTT. Amino acids: CASSQMTGNTEAFF.

This clonotype was seen repeatedly, ten times or more. The V and J genes are TRBV12-3 or TRBV12-4 and TRBJ2-3; 9 bases agree with TRBD2. CDR3 size: 14 residues. V shed 6 bases and J 5 bases; nucleotides not matched to a gene: 6. In DNA, the CDR3 is TGTGCCAGCAGCCCAGCGGGAGGCATAGATACGCAGTATTTT. Translated: CASSPAGGIDTQYF.

This clonotype came up many times. The chain recombines TRBV5-1 with TRBJ1-2; perhaps TRBD1 as D (6 bases). CDR1 is SGHRS, CDR2 YFSETQ, per germline. The CDR3 is 16 residues long. V lost 0 bases to trimming and J lost 1 base, with 13 bases between them. In nucleotides, the CDR3 is TGCGCCAGCAGCTTGGTGTTCCGGGGGCATAACTATGGCTACACCTTC. Protein sequence: CASSLVFRGHNYGYTF.

Worth noting for this clonotype: This may stem from a read error, because a much larger clone lies one nucleotide away. The CDR3 spells CSARDPQQGNNEQFF. CDR3 DNA: TGCAGTGCTAGAGATCCCCAGCAGGGAAACAATGAGCAGTTCTTC. The rearrangement links TRBV20-1 to TRBJ2-1, with a weak D call TRBD1 (5 bases). CDR1 is DFQATT and CDR2 is SNEGSKA in the germline V gene (reference sequence). The CDR3 runs 15 residues. Trimming stripped 0 bases from V and 5 bases from J, with 14 bases between.

This chain's CDR3 is CASSQPLGRMNTGELFF. The CDR3 region has the DNA TGTGCCAGCAGCCAACCTCTCGGGCGGATGAACACCGGGGAGCTGTTTTTT. The chain carries TRBV3-1 and TRBJ2-2; D not resolved. Trimming shortened V by 2 bases and J by 1 base, and 14 bases separated the two germline ends. Looked up from germline, CDR1 is LGHDT and CDR2 is YNNKEL (reference sequence). This CDR3 has 17 amino acids.

This clonotype was seen many times. The genes are TRBV7-2 and TRBJ2-3; D may be TRBD1 (6 bases). Germline V gene sequence: CDR1 SGHTA, CDR2 FQGNSA. V lost 7 bases, J lost 3 bases, and 17 bases lay in between. The CDR3 covers 15 residues. The CDR3 spells CASTIRVTGTDTQYF. The CDR3 DNA reads as TGTGCCAGCACCATACGGGTAACAGGGACAGATACGCAGTATTTT.

This clonotype was observed a handful of times. The chain combines TRBV2 with TRBJ2-7; D is perhaps TRBD1 (6 bases). CDR1 is SNHLY and CDR2 is FYNNEI in the germline V gene. Between the trimmed V and J ends, which lost 7 bases and 1 base, there was a span of 11 bases. This CDR3 has 13 amino acids. CDR3 nucleotides: TGTGCCAGCACTTGGGACACTTCCTACGAGCAGTACTTC. As protein: CASTWDTSYEQYF.

This clonotype was seen a few times. Its ends do not fully match the called genes, so a read error is possible. The chain links TRBV20-1 to TRBJ2-3, with 8 bases fitting TRBD2. Germline loops: CDR1 DFQATT, CDR2 SNEGSKA (reference sequence). The CDR3 is 16 residues long. DNA of the CDR3: TGCTGTGCTAGGAGAGGACTAGCCCTTTCAGCAGATACGCAGTATTTT. This codes for CCARRGLALSADTQYF.

This clonotype was seen repeatedly, ten times or more. The J gene is TRBJ2-3, the V gene TRBV5-1, with D perhaps TRBD1 (6 bases). The CDR3 sequence is 14 residues long. Trimming took 4 bases from V and 2 from J, leaving 11 bases between them. From germline, CDR1 is SGHRS and CDR2 YFSETQ. The CDR3 here is CASSQQGYTDTQYF. The CDR3 nucleotides are TGCGCCAGCAGCCAACAGGGATACACAGATACGCAGTATTTT.

In its sample, this clonotype was seen a few times. The V and J genes are TRBV6-1 and TRBJ2-1; 14 nucleotides line up with TRBD2. V was pared by 7 bases and J by 6 bases, with 2 bases of the junction left unmatched. The CDR3 runs 14 residues. Germline V CDR1 and CDR2: MNHNS, SASEGT. The DNA for the CDR3 is TGTGCCAGCACCGGACTAGCGGGAGGCAATGAGCAGTTCTTC. Amino acid sequence: CASTGLAGGNEQFF.

This clonotype was seen more than once but under ten times. This rearrangement joins TRBV7-2 to TRBJ2-7, with TRBD1 identical over 10 bases. Germline-derived CDR1 and CDR2 are SGHTA and FQGNSA. The CDR3 contains 16 residues. With 5 bases clipped from V and 7 bases from J, the junction kept 14 bases outside the gene matches. CDR3 coding DNA: TGTGCCAGCAGCCTACAACCGGGACAGGGGTTGGGGGAGCAGTACGTC. It encodes CASSLQPGQGLGEQYV.

This clonotype was observed a handful of times. In DNA, the CDR3 is TGTGCCAGCAGCTTAGTTCCAGCGGGAGGGGCTGAGCAGTTCTTC. As protein: CASSLVPAGGAEQFF. The chain is built from TRBV7-6 and TRBJ2-1, with 10 bases that match TRBD2. The V segment lost 1 base and the J segment 9 bases; nucleotides outside the gene matches: 6. Germline V CDR1 and CDR2: SGHVS, FNYEAQ. The length of the CDR3 is 15 residues.

The chain is built from TRBV7-2 and TRBJ2-1; no reliable D call. CDR3 length equals 14 residues. Trimming removed 0 bases from V and 8 bases from J, with 11 bases in between. Germline assignment: CDR1 SGHTA and CDR2 FQGNSA. In DNA, the CDR3 is TGTGCCAGCAGCTTAGCAGTCGGTTTCTATGAGCAGTTCTTC. Protein product: CASSLAVGFYEQFF.

This clonotype has more than one count but fewer than ten. The rearrangement uses TRBV11-3 and TRBJ2-7, with D unclear. The CDR3 is 14 residues long. Germline V gives CDR1 SGHNT, CDR2 YENEEA. Trimming left V 1 base short and J 1 base short, with 8 bases between. The CDR3 sequence is CASSLGAESYEQYF. Written as DNA, the CDR3 is TGTGCCAGCAGCTTAGGGGCGGAGTCCTACGAGCAGTACTTC.

V gene TRBV15 combines with J gene TRBJ2-3; D not certain. The length of the CDR3 is 15 residues. In germline, CDR1 is LNHNV, CDR2 YYDKDF (reference sequence). Trimming took 0 bases from V and 3 from J, leaving 10 bases between them. CDR3 region: CATSREELGTDTQYF. The DNA of the CDR3 is TGTGCCACCAGCAGAGAGGAGCTAGGAACAGATACGCAGTATTTT. The variable domain in full, with the rest retrieved from reference TRBV15 and TRBJ2-3, is DAMVIQNPRYQVTQFGKPVTLSCSQTLNHNVMYWYQQKSSQAPKLLFHYYDKDFNNEADTPDNFQSRRPNTSFCFLDIRSPGLGDTAMYLCATSREELGTDTQYFGPGTRLTVL.

This sequence joins TRBV27 and TRBJ1-1, with TRBD1 matching 7 bases. Germline V gene lookup returns CDR1 MNHEY and CDR2 SMNVEV (reference sequence). This CDR3 spans 13 amino acids. After removal of 5 bases from V and 7 bases from J, the junction contained 7 bases not matched to a gene. CDR3 region: CASSTAGGFEAFF. The CDR3 DNA follows: TGTGCCAGCAGTACTGCAGGGGGTTTTGAAGCTTTCTTT.